This T cell receptor (beta chain) was found in a study of molecular identifiers for immune sequencing clone quantification. Study-wide results and caveats: More than 97% of effector molecules, versus under 1% of naive-cell molecules, belonged to clones above 20 RNA copies.

Ten or more counts support this clonotype. The antigen is not known. When naive CD8 T cells were sorted, they were gated as CD8+CD4-CCR7+CD45RA+. Germline lookup yields CDR1 SNHLY and CDR2 FYNNEI. The CDR3 is made up of 15 amino acids. Trimming pared 2 bases from V and 2 bases from J, leaving 11 bases between. Using its own MiXCR run on the PCR reads, TCRdb lists one record per CDR3 protein. The sample records about 500,000 distinct CDR3 sequences, around 23% being singletons. The sequenced material came from naive CD8+ T cells from blood, with Jurkat cell RNA spiked in. This sample's subset: FACS-sorted CD8+CD4-CCR7+CD45RA+ naive T cells. The receptor comes from a human donor in good health. Some libraries in this study had Jurkat cell RNA spiked in. The chain carries TRBV2 and TRBJ2-3; tentatively, D is TRBD2 (6 bases). The CDR3 here is CASSERPGATDTQYF. The CDR3, as DNA: TGTGCCAGCAGTGAACGTCCGGGAGCCACAGATACGCAGTATTTT. Based on the CDR3 plus reference TRBV2 and TRBJ2-3, the full variable domain is EPEVTQTPSHQVTQMGQEVILRCVPISNHLYFYWYRQILGQKVEFLVSFYNNEISEKSEIFDDQFSVERPDGSNFTLKIRSTKLEDSAMYFCASSERPGATDTQYFGPGTRLTVL.